The 11 T cell receptor beta chains below all came from one sample that was sequenced in a study of blood T cell repertoires in COVID-19. Clones were sequenced by immunoSEQ multiplex PCR, and TCRdb holds only the in-frame ones, with some missing. The sample lists roughly 250,000 clones, approximately 83% seen once, with less than 2.5% in the top ten. Input material: PBMCs or T cells enriched from blood (not recorded which). These receptor sequences come from a woman aged 45-65 years who had recovered from COVID-19.

The V gene is TRBV4-2, the J gene TRBJ2-3, with 7 nucleotides matching TRBD2. Unmatched junction bases numbered 4, after V lost 1 base and J lost 3 bases. The CDR3 extends over 15 amino acids. In germline, CDR1 is LGHNA, CDR2 YNFKEQ. CDR3 coding DNA: TGTGCCAGCAGCCAAGGGGAGGGCCGTACAGATACGCAGTATTTT. It yields the protein CASSQGEGRTDTQYF.

The genes are TRBV5-1 and TRBJ2-2; a possible D gene is TRBD2 (5 bases). Germline loops: CDR1 SGHRS, CDR2 YFSETQ. Trimming left V 4 bases short and J 0 bases short, with 13 bases between. The CDR3 length is 16 residues. This chain's CDR3 is CASSRRPVANTGELFF. The CDR3 DNA follows: TGCGCCAGCAGCCGGAGGCCGGTCGCGAACACCGGGGAGCTGTTTTTT.

The rearrangement uses TRBV28 and TRBJ2-2, with TRBD2 identical over 8 bases. Germline CDR1 MDHEN, CDR2 SYDVKM. The CDR3 has 16 amino acids. The J segment lost 3 bases and the V segment lost 3 bases, leaving 6 bases of the junction unmatched. The CDR3 region is CASSFLTGGDTGELFF. The CDR3 DNA reads TGTGCCAGCAGTTTTCTAACGGGAGGGGACACCGGGGAGCTGTTTTTT. Full variable domain (missing parts from reference TRBV28 and TRBJ2-2): DVKVTQSSRYLVKRTGEKVFLECVQDMDHENMFWYRQDPGLGLRLIYFSYDVKMKEKGDIPEGYSVSREKKERFSLILESASTNQTSMYLCASSFLTGGDTGELFFGEGSRLTVL.

The chain is built from TRBV15 and TRBJ2-3, with D perhaps matching TRBD2 (5 bases). The V gene's germline CDR1 is LNHNV and CDR2 YYDKDF (reference sequence). This CDR3 is 16 amino acids long. V was clipped by 1 base and J by 0 bases, with 11 bases between them. CDR3 nucleotide sequence: TGTGCCACCAGCAGAGGGGTTAGCGCCAGCACAGATACGCAGTATTTT. Its protein is CATSRGVSASTDTQYF. Based on the CDR3 plus reference TRBV15 and TRBJ2-3, the full variable domain is DAMVIQNPRYQVTQFGKPVTLSCSQTLNHNVMYWYQQKSSQAPKLLFHYYDKDFNNEADTPDNFQSRRPNTSFCFLDIRSPGLGDTAMYLCATSRGVSASTDTQYFGPGTRLTVL.

A single count supports this clone. The chain is built from TRBV9 and TRBJ2-7; 9 nucleotides agree with TRBD2. This CDR3 comprises 15 residues. J lost 7 bases, V lost 4 bases, and 12 bases had no gene match. Germline V CDR1 and CDR2: SGDLS, YYNGEE. DNA for the CDR3: TGTGCCAGCAGCCCCACGAGTAGCGGGAGTCATGAGCAGTACTTC. It encodes CASSPTSSGSHEQYF. The variable domain in full, completed from reference TRBV9 and TRBJ2-7, reads DSGVTQTPKHLITATGQRVTLRCSPRSGDLSVYWYQQSLDQGLQFLIQYYNGEERAKGNILERFSAQQFPDLHSELNLSSLELGDSALYFCASSPTSSGSHEQYFGPGTRLTVT.

This clone was seen a handful of times. This chain uses TRBV28 with TRBJ2-7, with D possibly TRBD1 on 5 matching bases. The germline V gene encodes CDR1 MDHEN and CDR2 SYDVKM. V dropped 8 bases and J dropped 6 bases, with 20 bases sitting between them. This CDR3 contains 14 residues. The DNA of the CDR3 is TGTGCCAGCCGTGACCCCGTCCAGGGTGTCGAGCAGTACTTC. Amino acids: CASRDPVQGVEQYF.

V gene TRBV6-5 combines with J gene TRBJ1-3; no clear D gene. The V end lost 0 bases, the J end lost 0 bases, and 9 bases lay between the germline ends. This CDR3 spans 16 amino acids. The germline V gene has CDR1 MNHEY and CDR2 SVGAGI. The CDR3 loop reads CASSYSPTNSGNTIYF. For the CDR3, the DNA is TGTGCCAGCAGTTACTCCCCCACAAACTCTGGAAACACCATATATTTT.

J is TRBJ1-1 and V is TRBV7-8; TRBD1 agrees at 7 bases. V dropped 0 bases and J dropped 6; count of bases not matched to a gene: 7. This CDR3 has 15 amino acids. From germline, CDR1 is SGHVS and CDR2 FQNEAQ. CDR3 loop: CASSLAVQGSAEAFF. CDR3 in DNA: TGTGCCAGCAGCTTAGCAGTACAGGGGAGCGCTGAAGCTTTCTTT.

With regard to this clone: Relative to the germline gene, one junction end is altered; a read error may explain this. Other DNA sequences from this sample encode an identical CDR3 as well. The V gene is TRBV28, the J gene TRBJ2-2, with 9 bases fitting TRBD1. CDR3 length equals 15 residues. Germline V lookup: CDR1 MDHEN, CDR2 SYDVKM. For the CDR3, the DNA is TGTGCTAGCATTTCTACGGGACAGGGAACCGGGGAGCTGTTTTTT. Protein: CASISTGQGTGELFF.

The chain has TRBV7-2 and TRBJ2-7; TRBD1 aligns across 8 bases. The ends lost 4 bases at V and 3 bases at J; junction bases unmatched: 8. The CDR3 has 15 residues. From germline, CDR1 is SGHTA and CDR2 FQGNSA. This CDR3 reads CASSSRTGSFYEQYF. The CDR3 region has the DNA TGTGCCAGCAGCTCTAGGACAGGGAGTTTCTACGAGCAGTACTTC.

CDR3 in amino acids: CASTLTESSYNEQFF. CDR3 nucleotide sequence: TGTGCCAGCACCCTGACTGAGAGCTCCTACAATGAGCAGTTCTTC. The J gene is TRBJ2-1, the V gene TRBV28; D gene unclear. In germline, CDR1 is MDHEN, CDR2 SYDVKM. V gave up 7 bases and J gave up 0 bases, with 13 bases separating them. This CDR3 region has 15 residues.